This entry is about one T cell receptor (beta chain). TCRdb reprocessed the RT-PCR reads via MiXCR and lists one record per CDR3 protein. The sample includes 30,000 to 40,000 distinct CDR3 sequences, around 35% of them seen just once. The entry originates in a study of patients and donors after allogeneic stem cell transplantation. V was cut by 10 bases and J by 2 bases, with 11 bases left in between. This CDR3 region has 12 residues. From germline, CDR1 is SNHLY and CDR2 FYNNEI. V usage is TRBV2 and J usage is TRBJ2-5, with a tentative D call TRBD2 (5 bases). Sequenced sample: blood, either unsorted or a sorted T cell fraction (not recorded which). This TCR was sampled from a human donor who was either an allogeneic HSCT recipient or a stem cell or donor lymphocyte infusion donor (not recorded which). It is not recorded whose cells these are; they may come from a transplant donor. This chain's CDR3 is CATGRGQETQYF. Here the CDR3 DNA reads TGTGCCACCGGTCGGGGACAAGAGACCCAGTACTTC.